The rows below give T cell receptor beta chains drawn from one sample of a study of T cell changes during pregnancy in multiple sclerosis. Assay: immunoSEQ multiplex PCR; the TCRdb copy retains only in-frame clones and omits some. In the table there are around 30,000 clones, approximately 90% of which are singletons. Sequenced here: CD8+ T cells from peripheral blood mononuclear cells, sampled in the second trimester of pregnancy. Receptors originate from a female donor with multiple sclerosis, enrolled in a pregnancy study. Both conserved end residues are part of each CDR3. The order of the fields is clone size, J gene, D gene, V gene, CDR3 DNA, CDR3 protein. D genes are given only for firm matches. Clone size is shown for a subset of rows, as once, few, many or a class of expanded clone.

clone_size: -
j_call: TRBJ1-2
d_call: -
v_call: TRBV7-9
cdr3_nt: TGTGCCAGCAACCCGGACAGCTATGGCTACACCTTC
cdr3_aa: CASNPDSYGYTF

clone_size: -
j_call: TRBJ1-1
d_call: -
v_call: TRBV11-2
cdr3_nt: TGTGCCAGCAGCTTAGATACGCATAGTTTTTGGAACACTGAAGCTTTCTTT
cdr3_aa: CASSLDTHSFWNTEAFF

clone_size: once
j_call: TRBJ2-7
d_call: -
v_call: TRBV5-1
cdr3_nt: TGCGCCAGCAGTTTGGGGCGGGCTTACGAGCAGTACTTC
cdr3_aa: CASSLGRAYEQYF

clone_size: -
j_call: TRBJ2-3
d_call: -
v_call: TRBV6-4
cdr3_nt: TGTGCCAGCAGCCGGAGGGACACAGATACGCAGTATTTT
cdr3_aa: CASSRRDTDTQYF

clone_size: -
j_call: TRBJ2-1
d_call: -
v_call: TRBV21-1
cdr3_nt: TGTGCCAGCATCTCCGGGACTAGGGGGAATGAGCAGTTCTTC
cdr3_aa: CASISGTRGNEQFF

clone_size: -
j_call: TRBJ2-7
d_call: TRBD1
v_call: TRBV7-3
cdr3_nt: TGTGCCAGCAGCTTAACCCAACCGGGACAGGGCTACGAGCAGTACTTC
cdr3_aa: CASSLTQPGQGYEQYF

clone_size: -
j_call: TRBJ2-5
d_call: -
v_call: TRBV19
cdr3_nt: TGTGCCAGTAGTATCTTAGGGAGAGAGACCCAGTACTTC
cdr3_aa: CASSILGRETQYF

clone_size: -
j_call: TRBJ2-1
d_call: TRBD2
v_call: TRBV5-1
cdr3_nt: TGCGCCAGCAGCTGGACTAGCGCATACAATGAGCAGTTCTTC
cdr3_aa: CASSWTSAYNEQFF

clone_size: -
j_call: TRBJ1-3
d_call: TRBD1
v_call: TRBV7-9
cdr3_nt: TGTGCCAGCGCCGGGACAGGGGGAAGAATCTCTGGAAACACCATATATTTT
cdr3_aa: CASAGTGGRISGNTIYF

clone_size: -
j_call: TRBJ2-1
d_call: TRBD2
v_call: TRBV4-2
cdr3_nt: TGTGCCAGCAGCCCGCTAACGGTAGCGGGAGTAGGCAATGAGCAGTTCTTC
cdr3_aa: CASSPLTVAGVGNEQFF

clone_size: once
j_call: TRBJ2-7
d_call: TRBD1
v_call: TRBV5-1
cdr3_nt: TGCGCCAGCAGCCCAATACAGGGGACATACGAGCAGTACTTC
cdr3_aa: CASSPIQGTYEQYF

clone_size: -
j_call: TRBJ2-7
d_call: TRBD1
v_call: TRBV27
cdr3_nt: TGTGCCAGCAGTTTATCAGGGACAGGACCCACCTACGAGCAGTACTTC
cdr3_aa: CASSLSGTGPTYEQYF

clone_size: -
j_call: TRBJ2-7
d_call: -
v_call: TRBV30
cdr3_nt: TGTGCCTGGAGTGTCTGGCCTTACGAGCAGTACTTC
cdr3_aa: CAWSVWPYEQYF

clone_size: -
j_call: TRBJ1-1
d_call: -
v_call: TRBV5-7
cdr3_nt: TGTGCCAGCAGCTTGGGGGGACATGCTTTCTTT
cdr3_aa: CASSLGGHAFF

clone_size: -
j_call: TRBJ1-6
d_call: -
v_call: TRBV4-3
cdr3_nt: TGCGCCAGCAGCCCTGGGACAAGCTCCTATAATTCACCCCTCCACTTT
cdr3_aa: CASSPGTSSYNSPLHF

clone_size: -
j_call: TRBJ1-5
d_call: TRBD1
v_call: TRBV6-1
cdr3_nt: TGTGCCAGCAGTGAAACAGGGGGACAGGGGAATCAGCCCCAGCATTTT
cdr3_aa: CASSETGGQGNQPQHF

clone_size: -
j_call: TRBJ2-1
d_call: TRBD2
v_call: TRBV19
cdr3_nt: TGTGCCAGTAGTTTAAGGACTAGCGGGCTGGACAATGAGCAGTTCTTC
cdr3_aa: CASSLRTSGLDNEQFF

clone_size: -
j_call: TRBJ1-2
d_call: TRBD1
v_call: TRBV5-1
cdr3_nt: TGCGCCAGCAGCTTGGTTCAGGGGGCCCGGGGCTACACCTTC
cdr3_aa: CASSLVQGARGYTF

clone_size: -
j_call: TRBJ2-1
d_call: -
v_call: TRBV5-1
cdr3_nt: TGCGCCAGCAGCTTGGCCGCCGGAGCCGAGCAGTTCTTC
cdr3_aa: CASSLAAGAEQFF

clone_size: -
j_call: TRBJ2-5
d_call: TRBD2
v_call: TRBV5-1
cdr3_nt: TGCGCCAGCAGCTTGGTCGGGCTAGCGGGAGTGGAGGAGACCCAGTACTTC
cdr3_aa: CASSLVGLAGVEETQYF

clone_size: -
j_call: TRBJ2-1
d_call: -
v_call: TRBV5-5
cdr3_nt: TGTGCCAGCAGCATGACACCGAACTCCTACAATGAGCAGTTCTTC
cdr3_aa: CASSMTPNSYNEQFF

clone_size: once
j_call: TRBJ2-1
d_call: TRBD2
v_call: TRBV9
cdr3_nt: TGTGCCAGCAGCGTACCTACTAGCGGAACTAACAATGAGCAGTTCTTC
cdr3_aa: CASSVPTSGTNNEQFF

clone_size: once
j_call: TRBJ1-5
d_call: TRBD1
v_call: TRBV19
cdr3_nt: TGTGCCAGTAGCCGCGGAGGGGGCCAGCCCCAGCATTTT
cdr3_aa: CASSRGGGQPQHF

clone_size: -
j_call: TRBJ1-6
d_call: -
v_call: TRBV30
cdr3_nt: TGTGCCTGGACCACAGGATATTTCGGTTCACCCCTCCACTTT
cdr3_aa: CAWTTGYFGSPLHF

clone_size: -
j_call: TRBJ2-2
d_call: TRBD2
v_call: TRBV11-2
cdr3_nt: TGTGCCAGCAGCTTAGCGCGGGCTAGCGGGAGCGGGGAGCTGTTTTTT
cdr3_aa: CASSLARASGSGELFF

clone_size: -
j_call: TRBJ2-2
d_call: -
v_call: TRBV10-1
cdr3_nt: TGCGCCAGCAGTGATTCAGAGGACGGGGAGCTGTTTTTT
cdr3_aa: CASSDSEDGELFF

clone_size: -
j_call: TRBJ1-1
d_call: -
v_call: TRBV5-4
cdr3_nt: TGTGCCAGCAGCTTGAGGGGCGGCATGAACACTGAAGCTTTCTTT
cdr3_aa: CASSLRGGMNTEAFF

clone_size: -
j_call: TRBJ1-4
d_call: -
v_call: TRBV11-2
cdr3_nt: TGTGCCAGCAGCTGGGGGCCCTATAATGAAAAACTGTTTTTT
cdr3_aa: CASSWGPYNEKLFF

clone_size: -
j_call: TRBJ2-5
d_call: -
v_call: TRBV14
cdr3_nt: TGTGCCAGCAGCCAAGATTTCAGGGGACCCCAAGAGACCCAGTACTTC
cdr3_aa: CASSQDFRGPQETQYF

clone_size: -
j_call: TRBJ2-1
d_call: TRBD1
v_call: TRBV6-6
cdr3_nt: TGTGCCAGCAGTCCTACAGGGGGCAGTAGAAATGAGCAGTTCTTC
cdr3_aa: CASSPTGGSRNEQFF

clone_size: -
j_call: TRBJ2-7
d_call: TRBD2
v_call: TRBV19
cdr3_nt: TGTGCCAGTAGTTTGGGACTAGTCGATGAGCAGTACTTC
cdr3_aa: CASSLGLVDEQYF

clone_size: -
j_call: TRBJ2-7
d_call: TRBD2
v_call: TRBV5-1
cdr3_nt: TGCGCCAGCAGCCGATTGACTAGCGGGACCCCCGAGCAGTACTTC
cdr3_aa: CASSRLTSGTPEQYF

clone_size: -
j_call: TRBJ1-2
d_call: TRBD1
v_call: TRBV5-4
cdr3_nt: TGTGCCAGCAGCTACGACAGGGGAGATGGCTACACCTTC
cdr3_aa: CASSYDRGDGYTF

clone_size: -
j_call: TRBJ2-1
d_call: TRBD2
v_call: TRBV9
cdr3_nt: TGTGCCAGCAGCGGACCTTCTAGCGGGACCTACAATGAGCAGTTCTTC
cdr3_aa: CASSGPSSGTYNEQFF

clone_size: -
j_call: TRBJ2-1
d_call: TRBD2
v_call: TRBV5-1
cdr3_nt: TGCGCCAGCAGCTCCGGGACTAGCGGGACCTATGAGCAGTTCTTC
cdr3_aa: CASSSGTSGTYEQFF

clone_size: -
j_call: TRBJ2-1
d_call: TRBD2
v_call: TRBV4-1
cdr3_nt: TGCGCCAGCAGCCTCGTCCCTAGCGGAGGCAATGAGCAGTTCTTC
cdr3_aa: CASSLVPSGGNEQFF

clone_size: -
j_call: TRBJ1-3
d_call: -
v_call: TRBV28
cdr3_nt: TGTGCCAGCAGTTTGAAGGTGCGGGACACCATATATTTT
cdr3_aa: CASSLKVRDTIYF

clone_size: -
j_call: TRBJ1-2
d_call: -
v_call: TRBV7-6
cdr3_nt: TGTGCCAGCAGCTTAACCCCCGACGGAGGGGATGGCTACACCTTC
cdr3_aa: CASSLTPDGGDGYTF

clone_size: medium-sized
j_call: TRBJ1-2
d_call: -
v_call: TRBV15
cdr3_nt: TGTGCCACCAGCAGTGATCGTGCCCCGAGCCTCAACTATGGCTACACCTTC
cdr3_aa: CATSSDRAPSLNYGYTF

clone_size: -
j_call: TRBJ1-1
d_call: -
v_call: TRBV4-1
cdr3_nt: TGCGCCAGCAGCCAAGCGCACGGGAACACTGAAGCTTTCTTT
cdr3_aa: CASSQAHGNTEAFF

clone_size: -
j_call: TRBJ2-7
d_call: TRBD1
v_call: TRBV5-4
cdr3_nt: TGTGCCAGCAGCCCACAGGGGACCTACTACGAGCAGTACTTC
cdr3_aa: CASSPQGTYYEQYF

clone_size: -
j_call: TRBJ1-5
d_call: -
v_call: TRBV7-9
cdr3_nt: TGTGCCAGCAGCTTTGGACTCCGGGGGGGAAAGGGGGATCAGCCCCAGCATTTT
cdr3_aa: CASSFGLRGGKGDQPQHF

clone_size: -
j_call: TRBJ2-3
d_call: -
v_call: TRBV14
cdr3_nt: TGTGCCAGCAGCCAAGACTATCGATATCCGGGGGATACGCAGTATTTT
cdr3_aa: CASSQDYRYPGDTQYF

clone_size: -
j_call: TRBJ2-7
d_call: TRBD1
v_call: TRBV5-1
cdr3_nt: TGCGCCAGCAGCTTGGCCGCAGGGGGCCGGTTATCCTACGAGCAGTACTTC
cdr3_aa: CASSLAAGGRLSYEQYF

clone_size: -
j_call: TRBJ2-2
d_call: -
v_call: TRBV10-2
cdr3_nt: TGCGCCAGCAGCCTCAGGGGAACCGGGGAGCTGTTTTTT
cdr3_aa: CASSLRGTGELFF

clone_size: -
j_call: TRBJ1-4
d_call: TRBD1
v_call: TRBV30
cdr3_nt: TGTGCCTGGGAAACAGGGGTCCGTAATGAAAAACTGTTTTTT
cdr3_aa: CAWETGVRNEKLFF

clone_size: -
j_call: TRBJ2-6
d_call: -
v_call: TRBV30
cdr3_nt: TGTGCCTGGAGTGGAACTCCAGCGCGGTCTGGGGCCAACGTCCTGACTTTC
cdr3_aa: CAWSGTPARSGANVLTF

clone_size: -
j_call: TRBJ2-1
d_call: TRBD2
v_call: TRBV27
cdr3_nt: TGTGCCAGCAGTATCATTGCGGGAGGGGACAATGAGCAGTTCTTC
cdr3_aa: CASSIIAGGDNEQFF

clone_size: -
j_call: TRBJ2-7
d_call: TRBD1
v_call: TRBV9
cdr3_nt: TGTGCCAGCAGCGTTGGAACGGGACAGCCTTCCTACGAGCAGTACTTC
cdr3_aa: CASSVGTGQPSYEQYF

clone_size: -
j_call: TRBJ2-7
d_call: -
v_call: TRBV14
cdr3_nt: TGTGCCAGCAGCCAGGGCAGAACCTACGAGCAGTACTTC
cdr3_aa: CASSQGRTYEQYF

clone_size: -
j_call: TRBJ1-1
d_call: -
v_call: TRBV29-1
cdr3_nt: TGCAGCGTTGACCCGACAGCTGCGAACACTGAAGCTTTCTTT
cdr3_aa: CSVDPTAANTEAFF

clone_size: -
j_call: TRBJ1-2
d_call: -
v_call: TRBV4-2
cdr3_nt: TGTGCCAGCAAAAACCCCCTGGGGCCCGATTCAGAGGATGGCTACACCTTC
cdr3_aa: CASKNPLGPDSEDGYTF